One and the same sample provided the 3 T cell receptor beta chains below, sequenced in a study of T cells in Graves' hyperthyroidism and ophthalmopathy. TCR beta CDR3 regions were amplified from RNA. When the TCR CDR3 underwent first-round RT-PCR, the HTBI primer set was used. TCRdb fed the multiplex PCR reads into MiXCR, producing one record per CDR3 protein. The data contain hundreds of thousands of distinct CDR3 sequences, 12% to 15% of them singletons. Sequencing was carried out using blood. The receptors originated from a woman aged 18-29 years with Graves' hyperthyroidism.

A note on this clonotype: Possible read error: a much larger clone is one base away. The genes are TRBV30 and TRBJ1-2; TRBD1 matches at 8 bases. This CDR3 region has 15 residues. With V trimmed by 0 bases and J by 8 bases, 11 bases remained unmatched. Germline-derived CDR1 and CDR2 are GTSNPN and SVGIG (reference sequence). For the CDR3, the DNA is TGTGCCTGGAGTGTAGCGGGACAGGTGGCGAGAGGCTACACCTTC. Amino acids: CAWSVAGQVARGYTF.

This clonotype was seen a few times. The chain is built from TRBV29-1 and TRBJ2-7; TRBD2 matches at 7 bases. The trim removed 3 bases at V and 8 bases at J, leaving 4 bases unmatched. This CDR3 is 11 amino acids long. Germline V gives CDR1 SQVTM, CDR2 ANQGSEA. In DNA, the CDR3 is TGCAGCGTTGATGGGAGGGAGCAGCAGTACTTC. Its translation is CSVDGREQQYF.

V is TRBV5-1 and J is TRBJ2-5, with D perhaps matching TRBD1 (6 bases). Looked up from germline, CDR1 is SGHRS and CDR2 is YFSETQ. Between the trimmed V and J ends, which lost 7 bases and 5 bases, there was a span of 18 bases. This CDR3 is built from 14 residues. As DNA, the CDR3 is TGCGCCAGCGGACAGAAAACAGGGCACGAGACCCAGTACTTC. Its translation is CASGQKTGHETQYF.